This passage covers 10 T cell receptor beta chains from one sample sequenced in a study of follicular helper T cells after annual influenza vaccination. The table came from immunoSEQ multiplex PCR; TCRdb's copy has only in-frame clones and leaves some out. The profile shows 12,000 or so clones, about 80% of them singletons. Time point: 2015-2016 season, pre-vaccination. Sequences were derived from CXCR5+ CD38- circulating T follicular helper cells from blood, sampled on the day of influenza vaccination. The subset: circulating Tfh, non-naive CD4+CXCR5+PD-1+ (ICOS+CD38+ or ICOS-CD38-). The receptors here all came from an adult who received the influenza vaccine.

This clone was recorded a few times. The chain links TRBV30 to TRBJ2-7; TRBD1 matches 10 bases. This CDR3 comprises 14 residues. Germline V gene data show CDR1 as GTSNPN and CDR2 as SVGIG (reference sequence). J gave up 0 bases and V 3 bases, and 2 bases lay outside the gene matches. The CDR3 coding sequence is TGTGCCTGGAGGGGGGACAGGGGCTCCTACGAGCAGTACTTC. Encoded protein: CAWRGDRGSYEQYF.

This clone was observed a single time. The gene calls are TRBV25-1 and TRBJ2-2; 7 nucleotides agree with TRBD2. With V trimmed by 8 bases and J by 6 bases, 9 bases remained unmatched. Germline V gene lookup returns CDR1 MGHDK and CDR2 SYGVNS. This CDR3 contains 14 residues. CDR3 in DNA: TGTGCCAGCGGTCCCTATACTAGCGCCGGGGAGCTGTTTTTT. Amino acid sequence: CASGPYTSAGELFF.

The V call is TRBV28, the J call TRBJ2-7, with unresolved D. Trimming took 7 bases from V and 1 from J, leaving 11 bases between them. Per the germline V gene, CDR1 is MDHEN and CDR2 is SYDVKM. CDR3 size: 13 residues. The CDR3 reads CASKDPGSYEQYF. The CDR3 nucleotides read TGTGCCAGCAAAGATCCAGGTTCCTACGAGCAGTACTTC.

Written as DNA, the CDR3 is TGTGCCAGCAGTTACGGAGGACTAGCGGGTAATGAGCAGTTCTTC. It yields the protein CASSYGGLAGNEQFF. The chain recombines TRBV6-5 with TRBJ2-1, with 11 nucleotides matching TRBD2. This CDR3 has 15 amino acids. Germline V gene lookup returns CDR1 MNHEY and CDR2 SVGAGI. Germline trimming cut 2 bases from V and 7 bases from J; bases unmatched to any gene: 4.

The V gene is TRBV10-1, the J gene TRBJ2-5; tentatively, D is TRBD2 (6 bases). Looked up from germline, CDR1 is WNHNN and CDR2 is SYGVQD (reference sequence). The CDR3 runs to 13 residues. V lost 6 bases to trimming and J lost 1 base, with 9 bases between them. CDR3 loop: CASRGGSQETQYF. CDR3 in DNA: TGCGCCAGCAGGGGGGGTAGCCAAGAGACCCAGTACTTC.

In its sample, this clone was seen a few times. This chain links TRBV19 with TRBJ2-1; 10 bases match TRBD2. Trimming removed 4 bases from V and 1 base from J; junction bases left unmatched: 4. CDR1 is LNHDA and CDR2 is SQIVND in the germline V gene (reference sequence). The CDR3 covers 16 residues. CDR3 loop: CASSKTSGASYNEQFF. The CDR3 nucleotides read TGTGCCAGTAGTAAAACTAGCGGGGCTTCCTACAATGAGCAGTTCTTC.

This clone was picked up one time. The V and J genes are TRBV5-1 and TRBJ1-1; possibly TRBD1 for D (6 bases). Germline CDR1 and CDR2: SGHRS and YFSETQ. V was shortened by 6 bases and J by 1 base, with 13 bases between the two germline ends. The CDR3 has 14 residues. CDR3 region: CASMAQGRNTEAFF. The CDR3 coding sequence is TGCGCCAGCATGGCACAGGGCCGGAACACTGAAGCTTTCTTT.

The chain employs TRBV5-4 and TRBJ1-3; possible D gene TRBD1, 5 bases. The CDR3 is 15 amino acids. Germline V gene sequence: CDR1 SGHNT, CDR2 YYREEE (reference sequence). The ends were cut back, 0 bases at V and 2 bases at J, with 9 bases in the middle. The CDR3 sequence is CASSLGSGTGNTIYF. The CDR3 bases are TGTGCCAGCAGCTTGGGGTCAGGGACTGGAAACACCATATATTTT.

J is TRBJ2-3 and V is TRBV2; a possible D gene is TRBD2 (6 bases). V lost 6 bases to trimming and J lost 0 bases, with 7 bases between them. The CDR3 loop spans 13 amino acids. The germline CDR1 and CDR2 sequences are SNHLY and FYNNEI. The CDR3 loop is CASRGTSTDTQYF. CDR3 in DNA: TGTGCCAGCAGGGGGACTAGCACAGATACGCAGTATTTT.

Here the CDR3 DNA reads TGTGCCAGTAGTATTACCGGGCTAGCCACTGAAGCTTTCTTT. It encodes CASSITGLATEAFF. The chain couples TRBV19 to TRBJ1-1; no reliable D call. CDR3 length equals 14 residues. V lost 3 bases and J 4 bases, leaving 12 bases between the germline ends. Germline V gene lookup returns CDR1 LNHDA and CDR2 SQIVND (reference sequence).